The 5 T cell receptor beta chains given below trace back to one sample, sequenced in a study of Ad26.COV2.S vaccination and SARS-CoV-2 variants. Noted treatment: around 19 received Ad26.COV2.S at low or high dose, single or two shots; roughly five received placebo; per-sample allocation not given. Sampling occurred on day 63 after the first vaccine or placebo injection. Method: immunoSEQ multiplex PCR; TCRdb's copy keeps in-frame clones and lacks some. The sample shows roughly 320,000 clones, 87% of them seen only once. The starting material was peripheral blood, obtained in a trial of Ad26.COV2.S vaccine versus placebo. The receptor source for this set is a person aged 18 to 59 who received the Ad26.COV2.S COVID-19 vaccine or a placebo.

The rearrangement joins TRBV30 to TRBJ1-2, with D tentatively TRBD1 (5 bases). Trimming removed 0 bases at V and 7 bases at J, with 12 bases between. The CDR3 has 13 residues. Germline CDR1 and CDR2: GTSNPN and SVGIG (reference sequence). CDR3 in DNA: TGTGCCTGGAGTGTACGAGGGGTGGGTGGCTACACCTTC. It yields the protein CAWSVRGVGGYTF.

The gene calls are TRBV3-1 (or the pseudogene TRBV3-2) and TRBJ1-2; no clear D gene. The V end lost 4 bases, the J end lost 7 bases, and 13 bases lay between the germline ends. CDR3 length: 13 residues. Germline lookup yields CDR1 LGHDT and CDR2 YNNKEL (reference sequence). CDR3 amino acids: CASSPRALLGYTF. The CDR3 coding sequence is TGTGCCAGCAGCCCCCGGGCCCTGCTTGGCTACACCTTC.

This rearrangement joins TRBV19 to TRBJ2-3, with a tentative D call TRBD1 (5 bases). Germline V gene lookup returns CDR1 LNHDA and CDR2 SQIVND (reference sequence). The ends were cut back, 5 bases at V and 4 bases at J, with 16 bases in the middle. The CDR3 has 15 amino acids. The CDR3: CASSLGHPEADTQYF. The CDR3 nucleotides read TGTGCCAGTAGTCTAGGACACCCCGAGGCAGATACGCAGTATTTT.

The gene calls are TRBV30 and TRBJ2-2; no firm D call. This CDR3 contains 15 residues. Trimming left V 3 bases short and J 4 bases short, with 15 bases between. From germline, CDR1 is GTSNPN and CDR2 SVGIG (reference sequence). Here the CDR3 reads CAWSGDRHFTGELFF. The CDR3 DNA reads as TGTGCCTGGAGCGGAGATCGGCACTTCACCGGGGAGCTGTTTTTT.

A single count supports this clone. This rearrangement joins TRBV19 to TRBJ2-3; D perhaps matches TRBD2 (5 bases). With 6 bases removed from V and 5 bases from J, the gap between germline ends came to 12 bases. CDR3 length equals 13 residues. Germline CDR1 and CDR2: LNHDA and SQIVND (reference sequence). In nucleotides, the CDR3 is TGTGCCAGTAGAGGGTGGGGAGTAGATACGCAGTATTTT. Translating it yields CASRGWGVDTQYF.